This TCR beta chain appears in the sequencing data of a study of a mutant IDH1 vaccine in newly diagnosed glioma. Looking at the study overall: Treated patients had a mean age of approximately 40 years and an approximately 62% male, about 40% female split. Broader study findings: Vaccination elicited immune responses in around 92% of patients.

The data were produced by immunoSEQ multiplex PCR, yet TCRdb's version contains in-frame clones alone and is incomplete. This sample yields tens of thousands of clones, of which over 75% are seen a single time; roughly 5.3% belongs to the top ten. Regarding this clone: Its specificity is unknown.

The time point is: baseline, week 1 (first vaccination visit). Treatment meaning: pre-vaccination baseline after standard-of-care therapy. The V end was cut by 4 bases, the J end by 0 bases, with 16 bases between. CDR3 length: 16 amino acids. Germline assignment: CDR1 SEHNR and CDR2 FQNEAQ (reference sequence). Sample: PBMCs, taken from a glioma patient treated with radiotherapy, temozolomide or both. The sequence derives from a man aged 40-50 years with glioma. Some clones in this sample may be carry-over from other donors' samples. The chain links TRBV7-9 to TRBJ2-7; no firm D call. CDR3 protein: CASSSRWKGSSYEQYF. As DNA, the CDR3 is TGTGCCAGCAGCTCCCGGTGGAAGGGAAGCTCCTACGAGCAGTACTTC.